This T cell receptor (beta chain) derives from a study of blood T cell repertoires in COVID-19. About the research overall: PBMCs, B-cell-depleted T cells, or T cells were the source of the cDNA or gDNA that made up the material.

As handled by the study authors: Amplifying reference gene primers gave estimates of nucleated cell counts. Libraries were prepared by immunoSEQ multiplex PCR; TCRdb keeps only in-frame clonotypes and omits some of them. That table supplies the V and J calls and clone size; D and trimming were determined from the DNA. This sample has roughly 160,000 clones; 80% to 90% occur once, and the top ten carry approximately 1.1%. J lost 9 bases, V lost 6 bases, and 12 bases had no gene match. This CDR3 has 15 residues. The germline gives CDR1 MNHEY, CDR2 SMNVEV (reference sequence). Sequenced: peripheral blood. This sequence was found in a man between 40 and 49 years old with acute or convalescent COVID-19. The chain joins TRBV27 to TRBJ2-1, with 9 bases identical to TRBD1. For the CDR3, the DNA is TGTGCCAGCAGCCTACGACAGGGGGTCTCAAGTGAGCAGTTCTTC. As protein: CASSLRQGVSSEQFF.